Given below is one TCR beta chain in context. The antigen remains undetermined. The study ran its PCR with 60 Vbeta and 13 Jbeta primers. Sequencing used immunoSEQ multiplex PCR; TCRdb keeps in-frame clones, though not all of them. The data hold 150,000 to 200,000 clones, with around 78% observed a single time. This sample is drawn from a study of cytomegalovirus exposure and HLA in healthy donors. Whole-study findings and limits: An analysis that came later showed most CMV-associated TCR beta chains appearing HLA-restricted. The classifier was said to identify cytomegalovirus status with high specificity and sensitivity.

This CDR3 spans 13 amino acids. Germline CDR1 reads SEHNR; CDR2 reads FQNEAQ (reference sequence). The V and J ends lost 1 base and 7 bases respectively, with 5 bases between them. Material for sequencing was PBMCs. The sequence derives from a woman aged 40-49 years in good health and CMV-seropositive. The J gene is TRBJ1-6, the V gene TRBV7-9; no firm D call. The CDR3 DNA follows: TGTGCCAGCAGCTTAGAGCGGAATTCACCCCTCCACTTT. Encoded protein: CASSLERNSPLHF. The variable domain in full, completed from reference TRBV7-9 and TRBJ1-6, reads DTGVSQNPRHKITKRGQNVTFRCDPISEHNRLYWYRQTLGQGPEFLTYFQNEAQLEKSRLLSDRFSAERPKGSFSTLEIQRTEQGDSAMYLCASSLERNSPLHFGNGTRLTVT.